This T cell receptor beta chain was documented in a study of T cells in Graves' hyperthyroidism and ophthalmopathy. Study-level points and caveats: Prediction of ophthalmopathy progression came a median around 6.1 months pre-onset.

Patients with uncontrolled infections, other autoimmune diseases, pregnancy or lactation were excluded. RNA transcripts were the template for amplifying TCR beta CDR3 regions. The primer set for the first-round RT-PCR of the TCR CDR3 was HTBI. MiXCR was run by TCRdb on the multiplex PCR reads, yielding one entry per CDR3 protein. Of 250,000 to 300,000 distinct CDR3 sequences listed, 14% to 15% were seen once; the top ten hold less than 15%. The CDR3 length is 15 residues. CDR1 and CDR2 from the germline V gene are MNHNS and SASEGT. The V and J ends lost 5 bases and 6 bases respectively, with 14 bases between them. Many counts were recorded for this clonotype. Its antigen remains unidentified.

This sequence joins TRBV6-1 and TRBJ1-6; D possibly corresponds to TRBD1 (6 bases). Sequencing was performed on blood. The sequence came from a woman between 40 and 50 years old with Graves' hyperthyroidism that later progressed to Graves' ophthalmopathy. This CDR3 is CASSSMDSLNSPLHF. The CDR3 coding sequence is TGTGCCAGCAGTTCCATGGACAGCCTTAATTCACCCCTCCACTTT.